This T cell receptor beta chain was found in a study of human T cells and chemical hapten exposure. For the study at large: Alopecia universalis, totalis or areata was present in patients who were mostly female.

The junction had 8 bases not matched to a gene; V was cut back by 4 bases and J by 3 bases. This CDR3 contains 15 residues. CDR1 and CDR2 from the germline V gene are SGHTA and FQGNSA. Time point reported: patch test 3, about 24 weeks after DPC sensitization. As for treatment: therapeutic diphenylcyclopropenone sensitization with weekly scalp DPC. Blood was drawn before each patch test was applied. General observations from the study: Among expanded TCRs, significantly more large CDR3 similarity clusters formed than among controls.

Using its own MiXCR run on the RACE reads, TCRdb lists one record per CDR3 protein. The table lists around 130,000 distinct CDR3 sequences, about 10% of them singletons, with approximately 2.5% in the top ten. This clonotype was detected a few times. As yet, its antigen is unknown. This receptor was taken from a woman between 45 and 65 years old with alopecia areata. Some clones in this sample may be carry-over from other donors' samples. The V and J genes are TRBV7-2 and TRBJ2-7; 8 nucleotides agree with TRBD2. The input for sequencing was whole blood, taken in connection with sensitization to the hapten diphenylcyclopropenone (DPC). CDR3 region: CASSSVGGGFYEQYF. DNA for the CDR3: TGTGCCAGCAGCTCCGTGGGCGGGGGGTTCTACGAGCAGTACTTC.